The clone carrying this T cell receptor beta chain has a single count. Its antigen is unidentified. This specimen comes from a study of cytotoxic CD8 clonotypes in ibrutinib-treated CLL. Study details: After median 68 months, approximately 14 stayed in remission, about twelve progressed; responses roughly 24 partial, 2 complete. The study's findings and limits: Public clonotypes proved infrequent, and on treatment they shrank or remained steady. Before falling back toward baseline at progression, clonality had risen at the time of ibrutinib response.

TCRdb keeps only in-frame clones here, not all; method: immunoSEQ multiplex PCR. The table records about 29,000 clones, 60% to 85% of them present only once. There are 12 residues in the CDR3. V was clipped by 7 bases and J by 6 bases; unmatched bases: 5. Per germline, CDR1 LNHDA and CDR2 SQIVND (reference sequence). The clonotype was recovered from a human donor with chronic lymphocytic leukemia. The chain links TRBV19 to TRBJ1-2, with 7 bases that match TRBD1. Sequences were derived from PBMCs, sampled after 36 months of ibrutinib treatment. The CDR3 nucleotides are TGTGCCAGTAATGACAGGGATAATGGCTACACCTTC. This gives the protein CASNDRDNGYTF. Variable domain in full (rest from reference TRBV19 and TRBJ1-2): DGGITQSPKYLFRKEGQNVTLSCEQNLNHDAMYWYRQDPGQGLRLIYYSQIVNDFQKGDIAEGYSVSREKKESFPLTVTSAQKNPTAFYLCASNDRDNGYTFGSGTRLTVV.